These 15 T cell receptor beta chains were sequenced from one sample in a study of blood T cells in healthy people across ages. A second PCR, run for about 6 to 11 cycles, used a sample-barcoded 5' primer plus a J-beta primer mix. TCRdb analysed the 5' RACE reads with MiXCR anew, one entry per CDR3 protein. The repertoire holds approximately 790,000 distinct CDR3 sequences, with around two thirds as singletons. The sample taken for sequencing was blood. The origin of the receptors is a man under 40 in good health.

This chain connects TRBV3-1 to TRBJ2-5; 10 nucleotides line up with TRBD2. Germline values: CDR1 LGHDT, CDR2 YNNKEL (reference sequence). Trimming removed 2 bases from V and 3 bases from J; junction bases left unmatched: 24. This CDR3 has 22 amino acids. The CDR3 loop is CASSQTSPTSGTVLGVKETQYF. CDR3 DNA sequence: TGTGCCAGCAGCCAAACATCTCCTACTAGCGGGACAGTCCTGGGTGTAAAAGAGACCCAGTACTTC.

This clonotype has just a few counts. This rearrangement joins TRBV14 to TRBJ1-2; 7 bases are shared with TRBD1. The CDR3 is made up of 16 amino acids. V gave up 3 bases and J gave up 1 base; unmatched junction bases: 8. Germline V gene data show CDR1 as SGHDN and CDR2 as FVKESK. CDR3 nucleotides: TGTGCCAGCAGCCATACGGACAGGACTCTTAACTATGGCTACACCTTC. This translates into CASSHTDRTLNYGYTF.

This clonotype was picked up a small number of times. The chain combines TRBV29-1 with TRBJ2-3; D possibly uses TRBD1 or TRBD2 (5 bases each). The CDR3 has 15 residues. Looked up from germline, CDR1 is SQVTM and CDR2 is ANQGSEA. V dropped 4 bases and J dropped 0 bases, with 14 bases sitting between them. The CDR3 protein is CSVGSGASSTDTQYF. The CDR3 region has the DNA TGCAGCGTTGGATCCGGGGCCTCTAGCACAGATACGCAGTATTTT.

The V call is TRBV2, the J call TRBJ1-2, with D maybe TRBD1 (5 bases). Germline assignment: CDR1 SNHLY and CDR2 FYNNEI. This CDR3 has 13 amino acids. Trimming pared 4 bases from V and 4 bases from J, leaving 10 bases between. The CDR3 nucleotides read TGTGCCAGCAGTGTGCAGGGCGGCTATGGCTACACCTTC. Translating it yields CASSVQGGYGYTF.

J is TRBJ2-3 and V is TRBV5-1, with D uncertain. The CDR3 loop spans 13 amino acids. Germline V gene lookup returns CDR1 SGHRS and CDR2 YFSETQ. Between the trimmed V and J ends, which lost 1 base and 6 bases, there was a span of 9 bases. The CDR3 here is CASSLPSGDTQYF. CDR3 coding DNA: TGCGCCAGCAGCTTGCCCAGTGGGGATACGCAGTATTTT.

This clonotype was counted a few times. CDR3 region: CASSFTSGGTTDTQYF. DNA for the CDR3: TGTGCCAGCAGTTTCACTAGCGGGGGGACCACAGATACGCAGTATTTT. The J gene is TRBJ2-3, the V gene TRBV27, with 12 bases matching TRBD2. CDR3 length: 16 residues. J gave up 2 bases and V 3 bases, and 3 bases lay outside the gene matches. In germline, CDR1 is MNHEY, CDR2 SMNVEV (reference sequence).

This chain links TRBV28 with TRBJ2-5; 8 bases are shared with TRBD1. Germline V gene lookup returns CDR1 MDHEN and CDR2 SYDVKM. J was trimmed by 5 bases and V by 5 bases; bases with no gene match: 16. CDR3 length: 17 residues. The CDR3 region is CASSLAAVGQGWETQYF. The CDR3 DNA reads TGTGCCAGCAGTCTCGCTGCCGTCGGACAGGGATGGGAGACCCAGTACTTC.

This clonotype was counted only a few times. This chain uses TRBV6-1 with TRBJ2-3; possibly TRBD1 for D (6 bases). From germline, CDR1 is MNHNS and CDR2 SASEGT. V lost 8 bases, J lost 1 base, and 13 bases lay in between. CDR3 length: 14 amino acids. The CDR3 nucleotides read TGTGCCAGCGGGGTACAGGGAGGCACAGATACGCAGTATTTT. Amino acids: CASGVQGGTDTQYF.

This clonotype was found a few times. The chain links TRBV7-2 to TRBJ2-3; TRBD2 matches 8 bases. CDR3 length: 15 amino acids. Germline assignment: CDR1 SGHTA and CDR2 FQGNSA. V shed 2 bases and J 4 bases; nucleotides not matched to a gene: 5. CDR3 sequence: CASSLTAGGADTQYF. The CDR3 DNA sequence: TGTGCCAGCAGCTTAACGGCGGGGGGAGCAGATACGCAGTATTTT.

This clonotype occurred a few times. The V call is TRBV4-2, the J call TRBJ1-4; no firm D call. V was cut by 1 base and J by 8 bases, with 8 bases left in between. Germline V gene lookup returns CDR1 LGHNA and CDR2 YNFKEQ. This CDR3 is built from 13 residues. This CDR3 reads CASSQAGAEKLFF. The CDR3 coding sequence is TGTGCCAGCAGCCAAGCGGGCGCGGAAAAACTGTTTTTT.

The V call is TRBV6-2 or TRBV6-3, the J call TRBJ1-5; 9 bases agree with TRBD1. The CDR3 extends over 15 amino acids. The junction had 7 bases not matched to a gene; V was cut back by 6 bases and J by 4 bases. Germline CDR1 MNHEY, CDR2 SVGEGT. The CDR3 is CASRFGTGRNQPQHF. In nucleotides, the CDR3 is TGTGCCAGCAGATTCGGGACAGGGAGGAATCAGCCCCAGCATTTT.

The CDR3 coding sequence is TGCGCCAGCAGCCAACACGTGGGGGGTTCCTACAATGAGCAGTTCTTC. It yields the protein CASSQHVGGSYNEQFF. The V call is TRBV4-3, the J call TRBJ2-1; a possible D gene is TRBD2 (6 bases). Germline V gene sequence: CDR1 LGHNA, CDR2 YSLEER. V dropped 2 bases and J dropped 1 base, with 12 bases sitting between them. The CDR3 runs to 16 residues.

The J gene is TRBJ2-5, the V gene TRBV18; D unclear. This CDR3 region has 17 residues. Germline V gene lookup returns CDR1 KGHSH and CDR2 LQKENI. With 4 bases removed from V and 1 base from J, the gap between germline ends came to 19 bases. The CDR3 DNA sequence: TGTGCCAGCTCACTGAACGTAGCCAAAATAAGCCAAGAGACCCAGTACTTC. Its translation is CASSLNVAKISQETQYF.

This sequence joins TRBV6-1 and TRBJ1-2; D gene unclear. V lost 2 bases and J lost 2, with 12 bases in between. Germline V gene sequence: CDR1 MNHNS, CDR2 SASEGT. The CDR3 spans 15 residues. The CDR3 region has the DNA TGTGCCAGCAGTGAAAAAATTCAGAGGAACTATGGCTACACCTTC. Translating it yields CASSEKIQRNYGYTF.

The CDR3 spells CASSKTGTRGMGLFF. CDR3 in DNA: TGTGCCAGCAGCAAAACCGGGACCCGAGGTATGGGACTGTTTTTT. V is TRBV13 and J is TRBJ1-4, with D possibly matching TRBD1 (5 bases). V dropped 5 bases and J dropped 13 bases, with 23 bases sitting between them. The CDR3 length is 15 residues. CDR1 is PRHDT, CDR2 FYEKMQ, per germline (reference sequence).